The clone carrying this TCR beta chain showed up many times. Scientists made TCR beta libraries using quantitative 5'-RACE with molecular barcodes. TCRdb re-called the 5' RACE reads with MiXCR, one entry per CDR3 protein. This table has 250,000 to 400,000 distinct CDR3 sequences, around 10% appearing once. These data belong to a study of CD8 T cells in ankylosing spondylitis. Trimming left V 0 bases short and J 3 bases short, with 8 bases between. Germline loops: CDR1 SGHRS, CDR2 YFSETQ. CDR3 length: 14 residues. The sequencing sample was made of blood, either unsorted or a sorted T cell fraction (not recorded which). The chain employs TRBV5-1 and TRBJ2-3; D is perhaps TRBD2 (6 bases). The receptor's source is a female donor with ankylosing spondylitis or in good health (not recorded which). CDR3 coding DNA: TGCGCCAGCAGCTTGGGGAGGGTGACAGATACGCAGTATTTT. It yields the protein CASSLGRVTDTQYF. Filled out from reference TRBV5-1 and TRBJ2-3, the complete variable domain reads KAGVTQTPRYLIKTRGQQVTLSCSPISGHRSVSWYQQTPGQGLQFLFEYFSETQRNKGNFPGRFSGRQFSNSRSEMNVSTLELGDSALYLCASSLGRVTDTQYFGPGTRLTVL.